The 32 T cell receptor beta chains in this list originate from one sample, sequenced in a study of CD8 T cells in ankylosing spondylitis (dated by TCRdb to about 2017). Broad study findings and their caveats: A TCR beta motif of about 8 highly homologous amino acid variants appeared characteristic of blood from ankylosing spondylitis patients.

The library was built by means of 5' RACE. Instrument used: Illumina HiSeq 2500. TCRdb passed the public sequencing reads through fastp at Q25 and MiXCR, retaining productive beta sequences. A single entry per CDR3 protein holds the most common genes and DNA from its merged rows. This sample is represented by about 540,000 distinct CDR3 sequences; more than 9.5% of them were singletons. The ten largest clones capture approximately 6.3% of the sample. No cognate antigen is known for these TCRs. Sequenced: blood, either unsorted or a sorted T cell fraction (not recorded which). All receptors come from a male donor with ankylosing spondylitis.

This clonotype was found many times. This sequence joins TRBV7-6 and TRBJ2-1; D is uncertain. The CDR3 has 13 residues. Trimming removed 3 bases at V and 5 bases at J, with 8 bases between. Per germline, CDR1 SGHVS and CDR2 FNYEAQ. The CDR3 reads CASSFPDDNEQFF. The CDR3 nucleotides are TGTGCCAGCAGCTTCCCGGATGACAATGAGCAGTTCTTC. The full variable domain, rest sourced from reference TRBV7-6 and TRBJ2-1, is GAGVSQSPRYKVTKRGQDVALRCDPISGHVSLYWYRQALGQGPEFLTYFNYEAQQDKSGLPNDRFSAERPEGSISTLTIQRTEQRDSAMYRCASSFPDDNEQFFGPGTRLTVL.

This clonotype was seen many times. This chain joins TRBV20-1 and TRBJ2-2; possibly TRBD2 for D (5 bases). Trimming shortened V by 0 bases and J by 7 bases, and 9 bases separated the two germline ends. Germline assignment: CDR1 DFQATT and CDR2 SNEGSKA (reference sequence). The CDR3 consists of 13 residues. The CDR3, as DNA: TGCAGTGCTAGAGAAAGGGCGGGCGGGGAGCTGTTTTTT. Amino acid sequence: CSARERAGGELFF.

This clonotype came up a few times. The V call is TRBV20-1, the J call TRBJ2-5, with TRBD2 matching over 11 bases. From germline, CDR1 is DFQATT and CDR2 SNEGSKA (reference sequence). This CDR3 has 15 residues. Unmatched junction bases numbered 8, after V lost 3 bases and J lost 5 bases. CDR3 nucleotides: TGCAGTGCTAGCGGGACTAGCGGAGGCGTGGAGACCCAGTACTTC. Translation gives CSASGTSGGVETQYF.

This clonotype was counted a few times. J is TRBJ2-7 and V is TRBV6-1; 9 bases agree with TRBD2. The germline gives CDR1 MNHNS, CDR2 SASEGT. The CDR3 length is 16 residues. The trim removed 0 bases at V and 3 bases at J, leaving 6 bases unmatched. This chain's CDR3 is CASSEARLAGNYEQYF. The CDR3 nucleotides read TGTGCCAGCAGTGAAGCGCGGCTAGCGGGGAACTACGAGCAGTACTTC.

The J gene is TRBJ1-2, the V gene TRBV6-1; D is uncertain. The germline gives CDR1 MNHNS, CDR2 SASEGT. This CDR3 spans 13 amino acids. V lost 3 bases and J lost 3, with 8 bases in between. The CDR3 is CASSDQQYYGYTF. The CDR3 DNA reads as TGTGCCAGCAGTGATCAACAGTACTATGGCTACACCTTC.

J is TRBJ1-1 and V is TRBV20-1; D is unclear. The ends were cut back, 5 bases at V and 1 base at J, with 11 bases in the middle. CDR1 is DFQATT and CDR2 is SNEGSKA in the germline V gene (reference sequence). This CDR3 spans 13 amino acids. CDR3 loop: CSAARPQNTEAFF. In DNA, the CDR3 is TGCAGTGCTGCGAGGCCGCAGAACACTGAAGCTTTCTTT.

This clonotype was observed a handful of times. The chain links TRBV2 to TRBJ1-2; unclear D gene. Per the germline V gene, CDR1 is SNHLY and CDR2 is FYNNEI. Trimming removed 8 bases at V and 2 bases at J, with 6 bases between. The CDR3 is 11 residues long. This CDR3 reads CASALNYGYTF. The CDR3, as DNA: TGTGCCAGCGCCCTGAACTATGGCTACACCTTC. Full variable domain (outside the CDR3, taken from reference TRBV2 and TRBJ1-2): EPEVTQTPSHQVTQMGQEVILRCVPISNHLYFYWYRQILGQKVEFLVSFYNNEISEKSEIFDDQFSVERPDGSNFTLKIRSTKLEDSAMYFCASALNYGYTFGSGTRLTVV.

This clonotype was picked up one time. This may be a read error: a much more frequent sequence differs by one nucleotide. V gene TRBV7-2 combines with J gene TRBJ2-2; D is unresolved. Trimming left V 5 bases short and J 6 bases short, with 13 bases between. The CDR3 extends over 14 amino acids. Looked up from germline, CDR1 is SGHTA and CDR2 is FQGNSA. CDR3 in DNA: TGTGCCAGCAGCCCGGAGACGGCCTCCGGGGAGCTGTTTTTT. It codes for CASSPETASGELFF.

In this sample, this clonotype turned up a few times. The chain is built from TRBV7-9 and TRBJ1-5; D remains ambiguous. V was trimmed by 1 base and J by 1 base, leaving 14 bases between them. The germline gives CDR1 SEHNR, CDR2 FQNEAQ (reference sequence). The CDR3 spans 17 residues. The CDR3 DNA follows: TGTGCCAGCAGCTTAGTGCGGGGTCCGGAAAGCAATCAGCCCCAGCATTTT. Translation: CASSLVRGPESNQPQHF.

In its sample, this clonotype was seen a few times. The chain has TRBV7-9 and TRBJ1-1, with D possibly TRBD1 on 5 matching bases. The ends were cut back, 5 bases at V and 1 base at J, with 11 bases in the middle. The CDR3 covers 14 residues. From germline, CDR1 is SEHNR and CDR2 FQNEAQ (reference sequence). CDR3 amino acids: CASSAREGNTEAFF. CDR3 nucleotides: TGTGCCAGCAGCGCCAGGGAGGGGAACACTGAAGCTTTCTTT.

This clonotype was seen only a few times. V gene TRBV5-1 combines with J gene TRBJ2-7; 7 bases are a match to TRBD2. Germline CDR1 SGHRS, CDR2 YFSETQ. The trim removed 4 bases at V and 5 bases at J, leaving 12 bases unmatched. CDR3 length: 15 amino acids. The CDR3 region is CASSPLAGGPHEQYF. CDR3 in DNA: TGCGCCAGCAGCCCATTAGCGGGTGGCCCCCACGAGCAGTACTTC. The whole variable domain, remainder taken from reference TRBV5-1 and TRBJ2-7, is KAGVTQTPRYLIKTRGQQVTLSCSPISGHRSVSWYQQTPGQGLQFLFEYFSETQRNKGNFPGRFSGRQFSNSRSEMNVSTLELGDSALYLCASSPLAGGPHEQYFGPGTRLTVT.

This clonotype occurred a few times. This chain links TRBV5-1 with TRBJ1-1; no definite D call. The CDR3 is 15 amino acids. CDR1 SGHRS and CDR2 YFSETQ come from the germline V gene. V lost 2 bases and J lost 0, with 11 bases in between. CDR3 residues: CASSLDGFMNTEAFF. The DNA of the CDR3 is TGCGCCAGCAGCTTAGATGGGTTTATGAACACTGAAGCTTTCTTT. The whole variable domain, filled in from reference TRBV5-1 and TRBJ1-1, reads KAGVTQTPRYLIKTRGQQVTLSCSPISGHRSVSWYQQTPGQGLQFLFEYFSETQRNKGNFPGRFSGRQFSNSRSEMNVSTLELGDSALYLCASSLDGFMNTEAFFGQGTRLTVV.

This clonotype showed up many times. The rearrangement links TRBV4-1 to TRBJ2-1; TRBD2 matches at 10 bases. Germline loops: CDR1 MGHRA, CDR2 YSYEKL. The CDR3 length is 18 residues. V dropped 2 bases and J dropped 7; count of bases not matched to a gene: 14. The chain's CDR3 is CASSQTPSASGSQNEQFF. The CDR3 nucleotides are TGCGCCAGCAGCCAAACCCCGTCGGCTAGCGGGAGCCAAAATGAGCAGTTCTTC.

There are a few counts of this clonotype. The V call is TRBV29-1, the J call TRBJ2-7; 13 nucleotides agree with TRBD2. CDR3 size: 14 residues. CDR1 and CDR2 (germline): SQVTM, ANQGSEA. With V trimmed by 2 bases and J by 2 bases, 0 bases remained unmatched. The CDR3 bases are TGCAGCGTTGAAACTAGCGGGAGGGCCTACGAGCAGTACTTC. Residues: CSVETSGRAYEQYF.

The chain has TRBV20-1 and TRBJ1-2; the D gene is possibly TRBD1 (5 bases). Trimming took 3 bases from V and 8 from J, leaving 13 bases between them. The length of the CDR3 is 12 residues. CDR1 is DFQATT and CDR2 is SNEGSKA in the germline V gene (reference sequence). CDR3 in amino acids: CSASRGPRGYTF. The DNA for the CDR3 is TGCAGTGCTAGTAGGGGTCCTCGGGGCTACACCTTC.

The genes are TRBV12-3 or TRBV12-4 and TRBJ2-1, with TRBD1 identical over 10 bases. CDR3 length: 15 amino acids. V was clipped by 6 bases and J by 4 bases; unmatched bases: 6. The CDR3 coding sequence is TGTGCCAGCAGCATGGGACAGGGGAGGTACAATGAGCAGTTCTTC. Translating gives CASSMGQGRYNEQFF.

The CDR3 loop is CASSESRGDRDGYTF. Here the CDR3 DNA reads TGTGCCAGCAGTGAGTCTCGGGGGGACAGGGATGGCTACACCTTC. The rearrangement links TRBV25-1 to TRBJ1-2; TRBD1 matches 9 bases. From germline, CDR1 is MGHDK and CDR2 SYGVNS. CDR3 size: 15 residues. After removal of 3 bases from V and 6 bases from J, the junction contained 8 bases not matched to a gene.

This clonotype occurred a few times. The rearrangement uses TRBV10-3 and TRBJ1-6; D gene ambiguous. The CDR3 is made up of 15 amino acids. CDR1 and CDR2 (germline): ENHRY, SYGVKD. Trimming shortened V by 0 bases and J by 7 bases, and 10 bases separated the two germline ends. The CDR3: CAISESQRRNSPLHF. The CDR3 DNA is TGTGCCATCAGTGAGTCGCAACGCCGAAATTCACCCCTCCACTTT.

The gene calls are TRBV7-2 and TRBJ2-3; 10 bases line up with TRBD2. V trimming: 5 bases; J trimming: 2 bases; junction bases outside the gene matches: 7. The CDR3 length is 16 residues. Germline lookup yields CDR1 SGHTA and CDR2 FQGNSA. Written as DNA, the CDR3 is TGTGCCAGCAGCCGCGGACTAGCGGAGTCCACAGATACGCAGTATTTT. Its protein product is CASSRGLAESTDTQYF. The full variable domain, its missing parts supplied by reference TRBV7-2 and TRBJ2-3, is GAGVSQSPSNKVTEKGKDVELRCDPISGHTALYWYRQSLGQGLEFLIYFQGNSAPDKSGLPSDRFSAERTGGSVSTLTIQRTQQEDSAVYLCASSRGLAESTDTQYFGPGTRLTVL.

This clonotype has more than one count but fewer than ten. The chain carries TRBV24-1 and TRBJ1-5, with D possibly matching TRBD1 (6 bases). Germline V gene lookup returns CDR1 KGHDR and CDR2 SFDVKD. CDR3 length equals 16 residues. V lost 4 bases and J lost 5, with 17 bases in between. CDR3 amino acids: CATSDPKGGADQPQHF. CDR3 nucleotides: TGTGCCACCAGTGACCCCAAGGGGGGCGCGGATCAGCCCCAGCATTTT.

This clonotype was found a few times. The gene calls are TRBV2 and TRBJ1-5, with TRBD1 identical over 7 bases. V trimming: 6 bases; J trimming: 9 bases; junction bases outside the gene matches: 11. The V gene's germline CDR1 is SNHLY and CDR2 FYNNEI. The CDR3 has 14 residues. The CDR3 loop is CASRKGGGAGPQHF. The CDR3 DNA follows: TGTGCCAGCAGAAAAGGGGGCGGTGCGGGGCCCCAGCATTTT. The entire variable domain, with the rest obtained from reference TRBV2 and TRBJ1-5, is as follows: EPEVTQTPSHQVTQMGQEVILRCVPISNHLYFYWYRQILGQKVEFLVSFYNNEISEKSEIFDDQFSVERPDGSNFTLKIRSTKLEDSAMYFCASRKGGGAGPQHFGDGTRLSIL.

The chain carries TRBV7-8 and TRBJ1-4, with no clear D. Between the trimmed V and J ends, which lost 5 bases and 8 bases, there was a span of 15 bases. Germline V gene lookup returns CDR1 SGHVS and CDR2 FQNEAQ. The CDR3 extends over 14 amino acids. CDR3 in DNA: TGTGCCAGCAGCCGATTACCCGCCCCGGAAAAACTGTTTTTT. It is translated as CASSRLPAPEKLFF.

The chain's CDR3 is CASSLPLTGDGYTF. CDR3 DNA sequence: TGTGCCAGCAGTTTGCCCCTAACTGGCGATGGCTACACCTTC. The J gene is TRBJ1-2, the V gene TRBV12-3 or TRBV12-4, with D unresolved. This CDR3 is 14 amino acids long. V was trimmed by 3 bases and J by 6 bases, leaving 14 bases between them.

This clonotype occurred many times. The V and J genes are TRBV7-2 and TRBJ1-1; TRBD1 might be the D (6 bases). CDR3 size: 15 residues. CDR1 is SGHTA, CDR2 FQGNSA, per germline. The V end lost 4 bases, the J end lost 0 bases, and 12 bases lay between the germline ends. CDR3 amino acids: CASSSGQYMNTEAFF. CDR3 coding DNA: TGTGCCAGCAGCTCTGGACAGTACATGAACACTGAAGCTTTCTTT. Combining the CDR3 with reference TRBV7-2 and TRBJ1-1 gives the whole variable domain GAGVSQSPSNKVTEKGKDVELRCDPISGHTALYWYRQSLGQGLEFLIYFQGNSAPDKSGLPSDRFSAERTGGSVSTLTIQRTQQEDSAVYLCASSSGQYMNTEAFFGQGTRLTVV.

The V call is TRBV5-1, the J call TRBJ1-2; D is possibly TRBD1 (6 bases). The V end lost 4 bases, the J end lost 3 bases, and 10 bases lay between the germline ends. Germline V gene sequence: CDR1 SGHRS, CDR2 YFSETQ. This CDR3 contains 13 residues. CDR3 sequence reads: CASSQGHDYGYTF. CDR3 in DNA: TGCGCCAGCAGCCAGGGACATGACTATGGCTACACCTTC.

In its sample, this clonotype was seen many times. J is TRBJ2-2 and V is TRBV5-1; 10 nucleotides agree with TRBD2. J was trimmed by 7 bases and V by 0 bases; bases with no gene match: 6. Germline V CDR1 and CDR2: SGHRS, YFSETQ. The CDR3 totals 16 residues. CDR3 sequence reads: CASSLVAGGPVGELFF. The CDR3, as DNA: TGCGCCAGCAGCTTGGTAGCGGGAGGACCGGTCGGGGAGCTGTTTTTT.

This chain joins TRBV7-8 and TRBJ2-2; tentative D call: TRBD2 (5 bases). Trimming took 7 bases from V and 6 from J, leaving 12 bases between them. From germline, CDR1 is SGHVS and CDR2 FQNEAQ. The CDR3 is 13 amino acids. In nucleotides, the CDR3 is TGTGCCAGCATTCTAGCCTGGGCCGGGGAGCTGTTTTTT. It is translated as CASILAWAGELFF.

This clonotype was seen only a few times. The chain carries TRBV6-2 or TRBV6-3 and TRBJ2-1; D is uncertain. The V gene lost 1 base and the J gene lost 9 bases, with 4 bases spanning the gap. CDR3 length: 11 amino acids. Germline-derived CDR1 and CDR2 are MNHEY and SVGEGT. DNA for the CDR3: TGTGCCAGCAGTTACTTGACTGAGCAGTTCTTC. It encodes CASSYLTEQFF.

This clonotype was seen many times. This sequence joins TRBV5-1 and TRBJ1-1; D unresolved. Deletions cut 0 bases from V and 0 bases from J, with 6 bases between. The germline gives CDR1 SGHRS, CDR2 YFSETQ. There are 14 residues in the CDR3. The CDR3 DNA sequence: TGCGCCAGCAGCTTGGGGGCCGTGAACACTGAAGCTTTCTTT. Translated: CASSLGAVNTEAFF. The variable domain in full, with the rest retrieved from reference TRBV5-1 and TRBJ1-1, is KAGVTQTPRYLIKTRGQQVTLSCSPISGHRSVSWYQQTPGQGLQFLFEYFSETQRNKGNFPGRFSGRQFSNSRSEMNVSTLELGDSALYLCASSLGAVNTEAFFGQGTRLTVV.

This clonotype appeared many times. The rearrangement links TRBV7-9 to TRBJ1-1; 9 positions match TRBD1. Germline V gene lookup returns CDR1 SEHNR and CDR2 FQNEAQ (reference sequence). The junction had 4 bases not matched to a gene; V was cut back by 5 bases and J by 6 bases. CDR3 length: 13 residues. The CDR3 region is CASSLQGAAEAFF. The CDR3 DNA is TGTGCCAGCAGCCTACAGGGGGCGGCTGAAGCTTTCTTT.

Only a few counts were recorded for this clonotype. The rearrangement uses TRBV24-1 and TRBJ2-1; D is possibly TRBD1 (6 bases). The CDR3 length is 15 residues. Trimming stripped 5 bases from V and 0 bases from J, with 10 bases between. The V gene's germline CDR1 is KGHDR and CDR2 SFDVKD. The chain's CDR3 is CATSGGLLSYNEQFF. The DNA of the CDR3 is TGTGCCACCAGTGGGGGGCTCCTCTCCTACAATGAGCAGTTCTTC.

In this sample, this clonotype turned up a few times. This chain joins TRBV18 and TRBJ2-3; D may match TRBD1 or TRBD2 (5 bases each). Looked up from germline, CDR1 is KGHSH and CDR2 is LQKENI. The V and J ends lost 4 bases and 2 bases respectively, with 13 bases between them. This CDR3 spans 15 amino acids. CDR3 in amino acids: CASSRRDGYTDTQYF. The DNA for the CDR3 is TGTGCCAGCTCACGCCGGGACGGATACACAGATACGCAGTATTTT.